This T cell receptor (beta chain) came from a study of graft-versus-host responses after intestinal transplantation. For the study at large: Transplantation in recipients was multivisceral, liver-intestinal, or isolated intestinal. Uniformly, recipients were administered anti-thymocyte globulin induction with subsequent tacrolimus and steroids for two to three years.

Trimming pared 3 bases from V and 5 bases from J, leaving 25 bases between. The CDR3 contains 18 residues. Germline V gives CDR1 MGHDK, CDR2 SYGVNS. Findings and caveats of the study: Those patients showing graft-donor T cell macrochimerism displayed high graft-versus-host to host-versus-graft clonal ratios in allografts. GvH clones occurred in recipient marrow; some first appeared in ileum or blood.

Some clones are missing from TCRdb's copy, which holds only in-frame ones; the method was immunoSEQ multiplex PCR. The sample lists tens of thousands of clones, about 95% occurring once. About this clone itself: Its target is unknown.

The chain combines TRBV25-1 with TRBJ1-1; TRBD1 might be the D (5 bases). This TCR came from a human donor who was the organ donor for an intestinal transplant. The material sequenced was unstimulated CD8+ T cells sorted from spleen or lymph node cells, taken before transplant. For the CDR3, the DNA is TGTGCCAGCAGTGAGTCGGTTTTGGGGGGTCCTTCCCCTACTGAAGCTTTCTTT. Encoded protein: CASSESVLGGPSPTEAFF.